What follows is one TCR beta chain and its context. Its cognate antigen has yet to be identified. Per-base quality was not reported, and no clone a single base away is much larger than it. This sample was included in a study of CD4 T cell repertoires in COVID-19 (dated by TCRdb to the early 2020s). In the study overall: To analyze cross-reactivity, CFSE-low cells were expanded with IL-2 for 9 to 10 days and then labeled again and restimulated with spike proteins from other coronaviruses. TCR Vbeta repertoire analysis of SARS-CoV-2-reactive T cells was conducted at the subset level in three recovered individuals. The study characterized naturally processed CD4+ T cell responses to SARS-CoV-2 spike and nucleoprotein in COVID-19-recovered individuals, using TCR Vbeta sequencing to assess clonal composition.

Findings and caveats that apply to the study as a whole: Two or all three memory subsets shared several of the most expanded SARS-CoV-2-reactive clonotypes, which suggests intraclonal diversification. Between about 6 and 26% of SARS-CoV-2 clonotypes were also detected in secondary cultures stimulated with SARS-CoV and/or HKU1 spike, a finding consistent with cross-reactivity.

Library prep was done by the immunoSEQ multiplex PCR assay. The paper's processing steps were these. The Chao-Jaccard similarity index and the number of shared clonotypes were used to measure repertoire overlap between subsets. TCRdb provides this immuneACCESS table in a form limited to in-frame rearrangements. Some clones are lacking; in checked studies, under half of them reflect an unresolved V gene, and why the rest are absent is not known. V and J calls and clone size come straight from that table; D and trimming were deduced from the DNA. The sample table records approximately 75,000 clones; approximately 83% of these occur just once. Jointly, the top ten make up roughly 0.6% of the sample. V is reduced by 5 bases and J by 2 bases, leaving a spacing of 13 bases between them. CDR1 and CDR2, per the germline V gene, are SGHVS and FNYEAQ. Inclusive of the bounding cysteine and phenylalanine, the CDR3 is 15 residues long. Only the CDR3 DNA is retained, 45 bases long and in frame from the first base.

Reading the label with the study, this specimen's time point is: sample from a COVID-19-recovered individual after infection. Patients who had recovered from mild-to-severe COVID-19 served as donors. Uncultured memory T cell samples were subjected to sequencing directly after ex vivo isolation. CD4+ total memory, central memory, effector memory and circulating T follicular helper cells were isolated from peripheral blood mononuclear cells. This clonotype was sampled from a human donor who had COVID-19. The V and J segments used are TRBV7-6 and TRBJ2-1; the D gene cannot be resolved reliably. The sample was CD4+ T cells from peripheral blood, taken after recovery from COVID-19. The CDR3 protein: CASSPDGRTYNEQFF. DNA sequence: TGTGCCAGCAGCCCGGACGGACGGACCTACAATGAGCAGTTCTTC.